The clone carrying this T cell receptor (beta chain) was detected only a few times. These data belong to a study of blood T cell dynamics during melanoma immunotherapy. This sample's time point: week 3, after first cycle of checkpoint inhibitor. Apart from a couple of fast progressors, RECIST 1.1 response was judged 12 weeks post-infusion. Patients with prior systemic cancer treatment, concomitant immunosuppressants, or other active malignancies were excluded. Assay used: immunoSEQ multiplex PCR; TCRdb lists only in-frame clones, some missing. The data show 25,000 to 35,000 clones, 65% to 85% seen once. There are 13 residues in the CDR3. V was pared by 6 bases and J by 3 bases, with 4 bases of the junction left unmatched. Germline V gene data show CDR1 as SEHNR and CDR2 as FQNEAQ (reference sequence).

Specimen: blood, collected from a patient treated with checkpoint blockade. The sequence was collected from a human donor with melanoma. This chain links TRBV7-9 with TRBJ1-2; 7 bases line up with TRBD1. The CDR3 reads CASRFTGDYGYTF. In DNA form, the CDR3 reads TGTGCCAGCAGATTTACAGGGGACTATGGCTACACCTTC.